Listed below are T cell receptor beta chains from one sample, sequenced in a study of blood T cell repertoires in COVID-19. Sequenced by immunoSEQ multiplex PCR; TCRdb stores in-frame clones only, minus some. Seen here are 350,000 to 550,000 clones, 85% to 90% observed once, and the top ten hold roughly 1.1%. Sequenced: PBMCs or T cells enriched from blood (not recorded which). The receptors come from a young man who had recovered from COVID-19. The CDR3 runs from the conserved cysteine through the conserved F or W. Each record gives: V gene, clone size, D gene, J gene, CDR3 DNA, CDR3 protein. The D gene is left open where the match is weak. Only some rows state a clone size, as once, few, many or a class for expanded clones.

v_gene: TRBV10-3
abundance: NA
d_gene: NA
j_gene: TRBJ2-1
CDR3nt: TGTGCCATCAGTGAGAGCGGCGTGCCCCACAATGAGCAGTTCTTC
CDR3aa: CAISESGVPHNEQFF

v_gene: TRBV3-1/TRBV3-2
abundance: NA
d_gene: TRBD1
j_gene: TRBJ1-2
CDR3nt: TGTGCCAGCAGCCAAGTAGCTTGGACAGGGTCTCATGGCTACACCTTC
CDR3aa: CASSQVAWTGSHGYTF

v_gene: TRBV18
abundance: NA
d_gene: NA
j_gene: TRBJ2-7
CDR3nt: TGTGCCAGCTCACCAGACAACGAGCAGTACTTC
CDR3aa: CASSPDNEQYF

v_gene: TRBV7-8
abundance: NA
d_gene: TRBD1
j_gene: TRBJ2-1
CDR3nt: TGTGCCAGCGGTATATCAGGGACAGGGGGTCGGGACAATGAGCAGTTCTTC
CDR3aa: CASGISGTGGRDNEQFF

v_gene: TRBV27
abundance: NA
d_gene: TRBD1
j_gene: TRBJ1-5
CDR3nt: TGTGCCAGCAGTTTAAGGGGGACAGGGGGCAGGGGTCAGCCCCAGCATTTT
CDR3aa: CASSLRGTGGRGQPQHF

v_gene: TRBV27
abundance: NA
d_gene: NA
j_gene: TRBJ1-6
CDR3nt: TGTGCCAGCCGACAGGTGGAGAATTCACCCCTCCACTTT
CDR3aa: CASRQVENSPLHF

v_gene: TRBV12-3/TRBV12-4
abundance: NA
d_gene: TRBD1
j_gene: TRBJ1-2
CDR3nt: TGTGCCAGCAGTTTAATGACAGGGGATGGCTACACCTTC
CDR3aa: CASSLMTGDGYTF

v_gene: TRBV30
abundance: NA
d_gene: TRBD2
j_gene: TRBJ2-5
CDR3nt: TGTGCCTGGAGACGAGCGGGAGGAAGGGAGACCCAGTACTTC
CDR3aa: CAWRRAGGRETQYF

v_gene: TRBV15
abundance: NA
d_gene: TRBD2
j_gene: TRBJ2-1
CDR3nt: TGTGCCACCAGCAGAGCGAAGCGGGGACCCTCGGGGGATGAGCAGTTCTTC
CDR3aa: CATSRAKRGPSGDEQFF

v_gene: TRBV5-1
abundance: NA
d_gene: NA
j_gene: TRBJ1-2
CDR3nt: TGCGCCAGCAGCTTGTTGGGGCTCGGCTATGGCTACACCTTC
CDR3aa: CASSLLGLGYGYTF

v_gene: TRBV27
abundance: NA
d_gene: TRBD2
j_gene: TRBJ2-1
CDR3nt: TGTGCCAGCAGTTTGAGGACTAGCAACAATGAGCAGTTCTTC
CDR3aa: CASSLRTSNNEQFF

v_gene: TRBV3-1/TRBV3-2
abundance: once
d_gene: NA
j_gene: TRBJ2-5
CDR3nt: TGTGCCAGCAGCCCAGGGTCATATAGGGAGACCCAGTACTTC
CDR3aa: CASSPGSYRETQYF

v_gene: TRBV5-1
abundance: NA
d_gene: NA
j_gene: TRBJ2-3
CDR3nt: TGCGCCAGCAGCTTGAGTCCTCCGGTTACAGATACGCAGTATTTT
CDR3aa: CASSLSPPVTDTQYF

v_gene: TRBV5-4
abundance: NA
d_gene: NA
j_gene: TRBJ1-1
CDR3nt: TGTGCCAGCAGCTTGGCCGGAGGGAACGCTATCATGAACACTGAAGCTTTCTTT
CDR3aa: CASSLAGGNAIMNTEAFF

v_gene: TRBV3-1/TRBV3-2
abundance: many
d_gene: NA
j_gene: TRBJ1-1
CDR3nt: TGTGCCAGCAGCCACACACAGGGGAACACTGAAGCTTTCTTT
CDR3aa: CASSHTQGNTEAFF

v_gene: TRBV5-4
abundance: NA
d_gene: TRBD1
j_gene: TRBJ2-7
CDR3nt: TGTGCCAGCAGCCTTATCGGGACAGCCTACGAGCAGTACTTC
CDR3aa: CASSLIGTAYEQYF

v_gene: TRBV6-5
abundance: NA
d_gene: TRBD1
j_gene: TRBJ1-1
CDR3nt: TGTGCCAGCAGTTACTCGGACAGGGCGGACACTGAAGCTTTCTTT
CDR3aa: CASSYSDRADTEAFF

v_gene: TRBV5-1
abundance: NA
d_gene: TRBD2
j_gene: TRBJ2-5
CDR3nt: TGCGCCAGCAGCGGGACTAGCGGGAGGGCCGGGGAGACCCAGTACTTC
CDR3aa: CASSGTSGRAGETQYF

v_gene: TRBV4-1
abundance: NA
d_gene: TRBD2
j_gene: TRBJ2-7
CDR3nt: TGCGCCAGCAGCCAAGAGGCAGCTAGCGGGAGGGGGGGCGAGCAGTACTTC
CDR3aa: CASSQEAASGRGGEQYF

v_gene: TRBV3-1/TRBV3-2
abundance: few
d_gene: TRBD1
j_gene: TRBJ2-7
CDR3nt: TGTGCCAGCAGCCAAGATCGGGACAGCCTTTCCTACGAGCAGTACTTC
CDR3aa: CASSQDRDSLSYEQYF

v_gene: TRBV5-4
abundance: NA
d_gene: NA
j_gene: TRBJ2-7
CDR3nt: TGTGCCAGCAGCTTGGGGGGAGTTAGGTCCTACGAGCAGTACTTC
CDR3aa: CASSLGGVRSYEQYF

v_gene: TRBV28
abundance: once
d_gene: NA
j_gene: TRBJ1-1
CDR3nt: TGTGCCAGCTTGGACAGCATGAACACTGAAGCTTTCTTT
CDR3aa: CASLDSMNTEAFF

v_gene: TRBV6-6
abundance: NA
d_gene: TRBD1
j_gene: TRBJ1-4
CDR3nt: TGTGCCAGCAGCCAAGACAGGGCGGGTAATGAAAAACTGTTTTTT
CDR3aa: CASSQDRAGNEKLFF

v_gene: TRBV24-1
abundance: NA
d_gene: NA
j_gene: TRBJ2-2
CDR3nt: TGTGCCACCAGTGAAAGCGAACTCACCGGGGAGCTGTTTTTT
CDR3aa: CATSESELTGELFF

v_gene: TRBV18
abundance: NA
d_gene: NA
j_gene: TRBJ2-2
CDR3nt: TGTGCCAGCTCACCGGGCCCAATGATGACCGGGGAGCTGTTTTTT
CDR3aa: CASSPGPMMTGELFF

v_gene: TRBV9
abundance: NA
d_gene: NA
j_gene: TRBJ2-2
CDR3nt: TGTGCCAGCAGCGTAGCCAGGCCCACCGGGGAGCTGTTTTTT
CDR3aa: CASSVARPTGELFF

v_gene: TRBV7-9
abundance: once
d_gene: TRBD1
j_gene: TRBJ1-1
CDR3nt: TGTGCCAGCAGCTTAGGGGGACAGGGCGGCACTGAAGCTTTCTTT
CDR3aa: CASSLGGQGGTEAFF

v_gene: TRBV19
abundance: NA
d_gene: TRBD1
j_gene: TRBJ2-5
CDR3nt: TGTGCCAGTAGTATAGACGCACAGGGGGGAAGGGAGACCCAGTACTTC
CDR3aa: CASSIDAQGGRETQYF

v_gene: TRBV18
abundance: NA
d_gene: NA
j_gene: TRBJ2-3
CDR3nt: TGTGCCAGCTCACCCGGTACAGATACGCAGTATTTT
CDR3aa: CASSPGTDTQYF

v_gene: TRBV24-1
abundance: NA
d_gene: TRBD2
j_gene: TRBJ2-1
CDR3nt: TGTGCCACCAGTGAAACTAGCGGGAGTCCATACAATGAGCAGTTCTTC
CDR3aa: CATSETSGSPYNEQFF

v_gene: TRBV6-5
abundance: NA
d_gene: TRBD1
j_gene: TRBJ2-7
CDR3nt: TGTGCCAGCAGGTCCGGGACAGCCACCTACGAGCAGTACTTC
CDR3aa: CASRSGTATYEQYF

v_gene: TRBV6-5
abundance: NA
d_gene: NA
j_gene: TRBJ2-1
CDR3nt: TGTGCCAGCAGGGCCCTAGACAGCTCCTACAATGAGCAGTTCTTC
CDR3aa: CASRALDSSYNEQFF

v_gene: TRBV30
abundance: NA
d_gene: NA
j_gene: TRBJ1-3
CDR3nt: TGTGCCTGGGTGACTTCTGGAAACACCATATATTTT
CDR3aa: CAWVTSGNTIYF

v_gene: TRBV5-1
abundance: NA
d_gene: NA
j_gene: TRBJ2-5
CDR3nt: TGCGCCAGCAGCTTGTGGGGGGTATCAGAAGAGACCCAGTACTTC
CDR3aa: CASSLWGVSEETQYF

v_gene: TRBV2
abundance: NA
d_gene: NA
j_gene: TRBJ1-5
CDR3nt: TGTGCCTGCCGCGAGGCGGGGCCGAATCAGCCCCAGCATTTT
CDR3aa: CACREAGPNQPQHF

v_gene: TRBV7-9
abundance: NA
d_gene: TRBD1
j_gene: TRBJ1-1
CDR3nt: TGTGCCAGCAACCCGGGACAGGGGGTGACTACTGAAGCTTTCTTT
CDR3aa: CASNPGQGVTTEAFF

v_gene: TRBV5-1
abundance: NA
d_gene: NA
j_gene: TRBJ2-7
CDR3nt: TGCGCCAGCAGCTTCGACGCGGACTACGAGCAGTACTTC
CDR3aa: CASSFDADYEQYF

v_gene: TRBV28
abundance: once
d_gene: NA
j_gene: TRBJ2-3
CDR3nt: TGTGCCAGCAGTTCTAGAGAGGCGCAGTATTTT
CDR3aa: CASSSREAQYF

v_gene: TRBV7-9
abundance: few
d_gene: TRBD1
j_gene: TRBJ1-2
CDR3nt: TGTGCCAGCAGCTTAGTTTTGACGGGACAGGGTTATAATGGCTACACCTTC
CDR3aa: CASSLVLTGQGYNGYTF

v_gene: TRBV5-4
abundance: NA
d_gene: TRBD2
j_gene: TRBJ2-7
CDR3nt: TGTGCCAGCAGCTTGGCGGCGACTAGCGGGAGTTACGAGCAGTACTTC
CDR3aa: CASSLAATSGSYEQYF

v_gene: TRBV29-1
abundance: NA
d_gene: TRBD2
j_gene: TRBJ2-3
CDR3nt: TGCAGCGTTATGGGACTAGCGGGAATTAGGACAGATACGCAGTATTTT
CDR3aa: CSVMGLAGIRTDTQYF

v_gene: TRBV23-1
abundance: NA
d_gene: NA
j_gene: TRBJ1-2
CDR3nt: TGCGCCGGAACAGGTACGAGCTACACCTTC
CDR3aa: CAGTGTSYTF

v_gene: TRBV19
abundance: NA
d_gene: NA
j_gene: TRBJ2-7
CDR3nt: TGTGCCACGCGGGGGCGGGGCGGCTCCTACGAGCAGTACTTC
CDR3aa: CATRGRGGSYEQYF

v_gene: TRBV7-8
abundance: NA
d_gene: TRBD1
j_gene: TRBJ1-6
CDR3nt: TGTGCCAGCAGCCCCAGACAGGGGACTTATAATTCACCCCTCCACTTT
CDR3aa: CASSPRQGTYNSPLHF

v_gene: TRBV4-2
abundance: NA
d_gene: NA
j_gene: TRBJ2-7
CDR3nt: TGTGCCAGCAGCCAAGTTGCAGATACCTACGAGCAGTACTTC
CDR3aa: CASSQVADTYEQYF

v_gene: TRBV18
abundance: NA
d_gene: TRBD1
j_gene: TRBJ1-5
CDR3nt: TGTGCCAGCTCACCAACCGGGACAGGGTTAAATGGAATGGGACAGCCCCAGCATTTT
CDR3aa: CASSPTGTGLNGMGQPQHF

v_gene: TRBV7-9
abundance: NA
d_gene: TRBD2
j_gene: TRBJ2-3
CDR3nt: TGTGCCAGCAGCTCACTAGCGGGAGGGCCCCCAGATACGCAGTATTTT
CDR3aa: CASSSLAGGPPDTQYF

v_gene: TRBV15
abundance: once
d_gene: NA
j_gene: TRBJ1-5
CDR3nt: TGTGCCACCAGCAGAGATGCCGGACTCAATAGCAATCAGCCCCAGCATTTT
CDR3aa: CATSRDAGLNSNQPQHF

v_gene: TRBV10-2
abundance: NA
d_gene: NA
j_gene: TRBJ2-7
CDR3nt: TGCGCCAGCAGTGAGTCCTATAACGGGGGGCAGTACTTC
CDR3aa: CASSESYNGGQYF

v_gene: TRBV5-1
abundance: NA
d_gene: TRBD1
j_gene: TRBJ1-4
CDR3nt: TGCGCCAGCAGCTCAGGACAGGGGCCTGGAAAACTGTTTTTT
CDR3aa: CASSSGQGPGKLFF

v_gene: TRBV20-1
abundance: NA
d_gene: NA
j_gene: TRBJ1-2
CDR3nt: TGCAGTGCTAGTAGAGGGGAGGTCGACTATGGCTACACCTTC
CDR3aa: CSASRGEVDYGYTF

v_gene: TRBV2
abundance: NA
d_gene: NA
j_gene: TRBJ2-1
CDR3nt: TGTGCCAGCCGGACAGAGTGGGACAATGAGCAGTTCTTC
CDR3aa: CASRTEWDNEQFF

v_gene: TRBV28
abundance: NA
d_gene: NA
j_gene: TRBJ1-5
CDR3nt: TGTGCCAGCAGTCAGGGCCATCAGCCCCAGCATTTT
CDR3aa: CASSQGHQPQHF

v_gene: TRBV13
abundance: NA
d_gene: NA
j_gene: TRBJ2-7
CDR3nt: TGTGCCAGCAGCCCACAACGGGACACAGCCTACGAGCAGTACTTC
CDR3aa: CASSPQRDTAYEQYF

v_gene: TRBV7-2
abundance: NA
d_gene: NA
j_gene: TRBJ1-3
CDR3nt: TGTGCCAGCAGCTCCCTCGACAGCTCTGGAAACACCATATATTTT
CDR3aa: CASSSLDSSGNTIYF

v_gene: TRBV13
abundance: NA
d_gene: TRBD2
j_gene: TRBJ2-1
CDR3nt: TGTGCCAGCAGCCCGGAGACTAGCGGGAGTTACTACAATGAGCAGTTCTTC
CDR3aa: CASSPETSGSYYNEQFF

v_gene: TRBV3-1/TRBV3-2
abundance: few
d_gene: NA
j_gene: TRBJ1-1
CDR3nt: TGTGCCAGCAGCCTCGTAGGAGGGACTGAAGCTTTCTTT
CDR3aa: CASSLVGGTEAFF

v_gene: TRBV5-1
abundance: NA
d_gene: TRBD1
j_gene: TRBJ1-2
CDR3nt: TGCGCCAGCAGGGCCGGGACAGGGGGAAATGGCTACACCTTC
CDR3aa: CASRAGTGGNGYTF